The 26 T cell receptor beta chains presented below share a single source sample, sequenced in a study of shared clonotypes between healthy human individuals. Only in-frame clones appear in the TCRdb table, and some are missing; sequencing was by immunoSEQ multiplex PCR. The table has about 750,000 clones, over 90% seen once. Cells designated naive CD8 were CD45RO-negative and were positively selected for CCR7, with terminally differentiated effector memory CD45RA+ cells excluded. The sequencing input was naive CD8+ T cells sorted from blood. Every receptor here comes from a man between 25 and 39 years old in good health.

V gene TRBV28 combines with J gene TRBJ2-3; D may be TRBD2 (5 bases). V was pared by 7 bases and J by 2 bases, with 7 bases between. The CDR3 is 12 amino acids. The V gene's germline CDR1 is MDHEN and CDR2 SYDVKM. Written as DNA, the CDR3 is TGTGCCAGCAAGAGGGTCACAGATACGCAGTATTTT. Translated: CASKRVTDTQYF.

The chain is built from TRBV27 and TRBJ2-2; D is unresolved. The CDR3 contains 13 residues. V lost 3 bases to trimming and J lost 6 bases, with 8 bases between them. Germline lookup yields CDR1 MNHEY and CDR2 SMNVEV (reference sequence). In DNA form, the CDR3 reads TGTGCCAGCAGTTTCTCCGGCGCCGGGGAGCTGTTTTTT. This codes for CASSFSGAGELFF.

The rearrangement uses TRBV7-9 and TRBJ2-1, with 7 nucleotides matching TRBD2. Per the germline V gene, CDR1 is SEHNR and CDR2 is FQNEAQ (reference sequence). Losses at the gene ends were 1 base for V and 9 bases for J; bases not matched to a gene: 3. The CDR3 has 13 residues. In DNA form, the CDR3 reads TGTGCCAGCAGCTTAGTCGGGGAGGGTGAGCAGTTCTTC. It encodes CASSLVGEGEQFF.

The chain is built from TRBV5-4 and TRBJ2-1, with D hard to call. The CDR3 covers 14 residues. The germline V gene has CDR1 SGHNT and CDR2 YYREEE (reference sequence). Trimming took 4 bases from V and 3 from J, leaving 11 bases between them. The CDR3 protein is CASSPMAGYNEQFF. In DNA form, the CDR3 reads TGTGCCAGCAGCCCTATGGCAGGCTACAATGAGCAGTTCTTC. Combining the CDR3 with reference TRBV5-4 and TRBJ2-1 gives the whole variable domain ETGVTQSPTHLIKTRGQQVTLRCSSQSGHNTVSWYQQALGQGPQFIFQYYREEENGRGNFPPRFSGLQFPNYSSELNVNALELDDSALYLCASSPMAGYNEQFFGPGTRLTVL.

This clone was recorded once. The CDR3 nucleotides read TGTGCCAGCAGTGAGGTAGCGGAAAGGGGAGTGTACGAGCAGTACTTC. Translation: CASSEVAERGVYEQYF. The chain carries TRBV2 and TRBJ2-7; possibly TRBD2 for D (6 bases). V shed 3 bases and J shed 4 bases, with 19 bases lying between them. The CDR3 totals 16 residues. The germline gives CDR1 SNHLY, CDR2 FYNNEI.

V usage is TRBV5-1 and J usage is TRBJ2-7; D may be TRBD1 (7 bases). Germline V gives CDR1 SGHRS, CDR2 YFSETQ. The CDR3 spans 15 residues. V was cut by 0 bases and J by 4 bases, with 14 bases left in between. CDR3 region: CASSLVATGTYEQYF. The DNA of the CDR3 is TGCGCCAGCAGCTTGGTCGCGACAGGGACTTACGAGCAGTACTTC. Full variable domain (outside the CDR3, taken from reference TRBV5-1 and TRBJ2-7): KAGVTQTPRYLIKTRGQQVTLSCSPISGHRSVSWYQQTPGQGLQFLFEYFSETQRNKGNFPGRFSGRQFSNSRSEMNVSTLELGDSALYLCASSLVATGTYEQYFGPGTRLTVT.

The rearrangement links TRBV28 to TRBJ1-3, with D maybe TRBD1 (6 bases). This CDR3 is built from 15 residues. Between the trimmed V and J ends, which lost 3 bases and 4 bases, there was a span of 13 bases. Germline assignment: CDR1 MDHEN and CDR2 SYDVKM. In DNA form, the CDR3 reads TGTGCCAGCAGTTTCTTGGGGGGGGCGGGAAACACCATATATTTT. Translating gives CASSFLGGAGNTIYF.

This clone appeared once. The rearrangement uses TRBV19 and TRBJ2-3, with D unresolved. Germline V gene data show CDR1 as LNHDA and CDR2 as SQIVND (reference sequence). The CDR3 totals 13 residues. The V end lost 1 base, the J end lost 4 bases, and 6 bases lay between the germline ends. The chain's CDR3 is CASSIGPPDTQYF. DNA for the CDR3: TGTGCCAGTAGTATAGGCCCTCCAGATACGCAGTATTTT.

This chain uses TRBV5-4 with TRBJ2-7; D is undetermined. The CDR3 is 14 amino acids. Per the germline V gene, CDR1 is SGHNT and CDR2 is YYREEE (reference sequence). V lost 4 bases, J lost 4 bases, and 15 bases lay in between. The CDR3 region is CASSPFFGSYEQYF. The CDR3 region has the DNA TGTGCCAGCAGCCCCTTCTTCGGTAGTTACGAGCAGTACTTC.

V gene TRBV7-9 combines with J gene TRBJ2-1; 7 bases fit TRBD2. Trimming cost V 3 bases and J 4 bases; bases outside gene matches: 9. Germline V gene sequence: CDR1 SEHNR, CDR2 FQNEAQ (reference sequence). CDR3 size: 16 residues. CDR3 in DNA: TGTGCCAGCAGCTTGGTCTTAGCGGGCCCTTACAATGAGCAGTTCTTC. Residues: CASSLVLAGPYNEQFF.

J is TRBJ1-1 and V is TRBV7-9; tentative D call: TRBD1 (5 bases). V lost 5 bases to trimming and J lost 11 bases, with 18 bases between them. The germline V gene encodes CDR1 SEHNR and CDR2 FQNEAQ (reference sequence). The CDR3 is made up of 13 amino acids. The CDR3 DNA sequence: TGTGCCAGCAGCGCGACCGGGACGTTGGGCGCTTTCTTT. Amino acid sequence: CASSATGTLGAFF.

The CDR3 region has the DNA TGTGCCAGCAGCTTTGCTAGCGTAGCAGATACGCAGTATTTT. Translating gives CASSFASVADTQYF. The V call is TRBV5-4, the J call TRBJ2-3; a weak D match, TRBD2 (6 bases). This CDR3 is built from 14 residues. From germline, CDR1 is SGHNT and CDR2 YYREEE (reference sequence). V was trimmed by 2 bases and J by 4 bases, leaving 11 bases between them. Supplemented by reference TRBV5-4 and TRBJ2-3, the full variable domain reads ETGVTQSPTHLIKTRGQQVTLRCSSQSGHNTVSWYQQALGQGPQFIFQYYREEENGRGNFPPRFSGLQFPNYSSELNVNALELDDSALYLCASSFASVADTQYFGPGTRLTVL.

The rearrangement links TRBV7-8 to TRBJ2-1; D assignment may be TRBD1 or TRBD2 (5 bases each). The CDR3 runs to 14 residues. V was trimmed by 7 bases and J by 7 bases, leaving 17 bases between them. The germline V gene encodes CDR1 SGHVS and CDR2 FQNEAQ. For the CDR3, the DNA is TGTGCCAGCAAGGGGCCGGGGCAAAATAATGAGCAGTTCTTC. Translated: CASKGPGQNNEQFF.

The CDR3 loop reads CASSGREYYEQYF. CDR3 bases: TGTGCCAGCAGTGGCAGGGAGTACTACGAGCAGTACTTC. The chain is built from TRBV28 and TRBJ2-7; the D gene could be TRBD1 or TRBD2 (5 bases each). CDR3 length: 13 residues. Trimming pared 5 bases from V and 3 bases from J, leaving 11 bases between. CDR1 and CDR2 (germline): MDHEN, SYDVKM.

The chain couples TRBV5-1 to TRBJ2-7, with unresolved D. The V gene's germline CDR1 is SGHRS and CDR2 YFSETQ. This CDR3 comprises 15 residues. V dropped 0 bases and J dropped 5 bases, with 15 bases sitting between them. CDR3: CASSLARQAPHEQYF. The CDR3, as DNA: TGCGCCAGCAGCTTGGCTCGGCAGGCCCCCCACGAGCAGTACTTC. Full variable domain (outside the CDR3, taken from reference TRBV5-1 and TRBJ2-7): KAGVTQTPRYLIKTRGQQVTLSCSPISGHRSVSWYQQTPGQGLQFLFEYFSETQRNKGNFPGRFSGRQFSNSRSEMNVSTLELGDSALYLCASSLARQAPHEQYFGPGTRLTVT.

The chain carries TRBV11-2 and TRBJ2-7; maybe TRBD1 (7 bases). Trimming left V 0 bases short and J 3 bases short, with 12 bases between. From germline, CDR1 is SGHAT and CDR2 FQNNGV. The CDR3 sequence is 15 residues long. This chain's CDR3 is CASSLEAGGNYEQYF. The CDR3 DNA sequence: TGTGCCAGCAGCTTAGAGGCAGGGGGGAACTACGAGCAGTACTTC.

The chain joins TRBV19 to TRBJ2-7; weak D call: TRBD2 (5 bases). The CDR3 has 14 residues. The germline V gene encodes CDR1 LNHDA and CDR2 SQIVND (reference sequence). V was pared by 3 bases and J by 3 bases, with 12 bases between. The DNA for the CDR3 is TGTGCCAGTAGTATCGAGGGAAGAAGCTACGAGCAGTACTTC. Protein: CASSIEGRSYEQYF.

CDR3 sequence: CASSVYPGSDYEQYF. DNA of the CDR3: TGCGCCAGCAGCGTGTATCCGGGTTCGGACTACGAGCAGTACTTC. The rearrangement joins TRBV5-1 to TRBJ2-7, with D hard to call. This CDR3 comprises 15 residues. CDR1 SGHRS and CDR2 YFSETQ come from the germline V gene. Trimming cost V 4 bases and J 3 bases, with 17 bases left between them.

This chain links TRBV7-2 with TRBJ1-1; D uncertain. This CDR3 contains 14 residues. The germline V gene encodes CDR1 SGHTA and CDR2 FQGNSA. Trimming stripped 4 bases from V and 7 bases from J, with 16 bases between. The CDR3 loop is CASSWLGSNLEAFF. For the CDR3, the DNA is TGTGCCAGCAGCTGGCTGGGCAGCAACCTTGAAGCTTTCTTT.

The chain couples TRBV5-8 to TRBJ2-2; 12 bases match TRBD1. V gave up 0 bases and J gave up 7 bases; unmatched junction bases: 13. The CDR3 is 19 residues long. CDR1 is SGHTS, CDR2 YDEGEE, per germline. Here the CDR3 DNA reads TGTGCCAGCAGCTTGGACATCCGGGACAGGGGGCTTCAAGACGGGGAGCTGTTTTTT. Its protein is CASSLDIRDRGLQDGELFF.

This clone was picked up one time. V is TRBV7-2 and J is TRBJ2-7; possibly TRBD2 for D (6 bases). The CDR3 is made up of 15 amino acids. Trimming shortened V by 5 bases and J by 2 bases, and 16 bases separated the two germline ends. CDR1 and CDR2 from the germline V gene are SGHTA and FQGNSA. This chain's CDR3 is CASSPVAGTTYEQYF. The CDR3 nucleotides read TGTGCCAGCAGCCCCGTCGCGGGGACGACCTACGAGCAGTACTTC.

The chain employs TRBV29-1 and TRBJ2-1; D possibly uses TRBD1 or TRBD2 (5 bases each). This CDR3 is built from 13 residues. Per germline, CDR1 SQVTM and CDR2 ANQGSEA. The V end lost 7 bases, the J end lost 4 bases, and 14 bases lay between the germline ends. CDR3 bases: TGCAGCGCAATCGGGACCGTGTACAATGAGCAGTTCTTC. Its protein product is CSAIGTVYNEQFF.

V gene TRBV7-9 combines with J gene TRBJ2-3; no clear D. Trimming pared 6 bases from V and 0 bases from J, leaving 16 bases between. The CDR3 contains 16 residues. CDR1 and CDR2 from the germline V gene are SEHNR and FQNEAQ (reference sequence). CDR3 DNA: TGTGCCAGCAGACCGACCCATACCCCTAGCACAGATACGCAGTATTTT. It codes for CASRPTHTPSTDTQYF.

This chain links TRBV7-9 with TRBJ2-7; D not resolved. Germline-derived CDR1 and CDR2 are SEHNR and FQNEAQ (reference sequence). The V end was cut by 1 base, the J end by 0 bases, with 10 bases between. The CDR3 sequence is 15 residues long. Written as DNA, the CDR3 is TGTGCCAGCAGCTTAGGGGCCGGACGCTCCTACGAGCAGTACTTC. It translates to CASSLGAGRSYEQYF.

This clone showed up just once. J is TRBJ2-3 and V is TRBV28; 7 positions agree with TRBD1. Per the germline V gene, CDR1 is MDHEN and CDR2 is SYDVKM. Germline trimming cut 2 bases from V and 5 bases from J; bases unmatched to any gene: 7. There are 15 residues in the CDR3. The DNA of the CDR3 is TGTGCCAGCAGTTTACCGGGACAGTCTGGAGATACGCAGTATTTT. This sequence encodes CASSLPGQSGDTQYF. The whole variable domain, remainder taken from reference TRBV28 and TRBJ2-3, is DVKVTQSSRYLVKRTGEKVFLECVQDMDHENMFWYRQDPGLGLRLIYFSYDVKMKEKGDIPEGYSVSREKKERFSLILESASTNQTSMYLCASSLPGQSGDTQYFGPGTRLTVL.

V and J are TRBV14 and TRBJ2-2; D not certain. V lost 2 bases and J lost 8, with 6 bases in between. Germline V CDR1 and CDR2: SGHDN, FVKESK. The CDR3 sequence is 12 residues long. This CDR3 reads CASSQREGELFF. The CDR3 DNA reads as TGTGCCAGCAGCCAACGAGAGGGGGAGCTGTTTTTT.